This TCR beta chain derives from a study of blood T cell repertoires in COVID-19. Study-wide context: Samples of COVID-19 (acute and convalescent) were obtained from the United States, Italy and Spain. Sample material is recorded as cDNA or gDNA derived from T cells, B-cell-depleted T cells, or PBMCs.

J was trimmed by 10 bases and V by 10 bases; bases with no gene match: 9. The CDR3 is 12 amino acids. The germline V gene has CDR1 WNHNN and CDR2 SYGVQD (reference sequence). In the study's own analysis: Reference gene primer amplification in the assay estimated nucleated cell counts. Here immunoSEQ multiplex PCR was the method, and the copy in TCRdb shows in-frame clones only, minus some. V, J and clone size are those of that table, while D and trimming were read from the DNA. The sample consists of approximately 64,000 clones, about 88% of them appearing once. The TCR sequence derives from a man aged 65 to 79 with acute or convalescent COVID-19. Sequencing was carried out using peripheral blood. The rearrangement links TRBV10-1 to TRBJ2-1, with 8 positions matching TRBD2. The CDR3 is CANKAGAGEQFF. The CDR3 DNA is TGCGCCAACAAAGCGGGGGCTGGGGAGCAGTTCTTC.